These 27 T cell receptor beta chains came from one sample sequenced in a study of T cells in Graves' hyperthyroidism and ophthalmopathy. Regions amplified from RNA transcripts were the TCR beta CDR3 regions. HTBI primers were employed in a first-round RT-PCR of the TCR CDR3. TCRdb re-analysed the multiplex PCR reads in MiXCR, keeping a single row per CDR3 protein. The sample lists 400,000 to 600,000 distinct CDR3 sequences, 16% seen once, with roughly 29% in the top ten. Sequences were obtained from blood. Every receptor here comes from a woman aged 25 to 39 with Graves' ophthalmopathy.

This clonotype was seen a handful of times. This chain uses TRBV9 with TRBJ1-6; D is undetermined. Germline CDR1 is SGDLS and CDR2 is YYNGEE. This CDR3 comprises 17 residues. Trimming left V 4 bases short and J 0 bases short, with 14 bases between. CDR3 protein: CASSHGGPSSYNSPLHF. In DNA, the CDR3 is TGTGCCAGCAGCCACGGAGGGCCGAGCTCCTATAATTCACCCCTCCACTTT.

The V call is TRBV7-9, the J call TRBJ1-1; a possible D gene is TRBD1 (5 bases). Germline V lookup: CDR1 SEHNR, CDR2 FQNEAQ (reference sequence). With 6 bases removed from V and 0 bases from J, the gap between germline ends came to 14 bases. The CDR3 totals 15 residues. The CDR3 region has the DNA TGTGCCAGCAGTTACTCGGGACGGATGAACACTGAAGCTTTCTTT. Translation gives CASSYSGRMNTEAFF.

The sample holds many counts of this clonotype. The V and J genes are TRBV20-1 and TRBJ2-5, with TRBD2 identical over 8 bases. Trimming took 6 bases from V and 7 from J; bases not matched to a gene: 19. Germline V gives CDR1 DFQATT, CDR2 SNEGSKA (reference sequence). The CDR3 runs 16 residues. CDR3 protein: CSANLLADASPRTQYF. CDR3 sequence (DNA): TGCAGTGCGAACCTACTAGCGGACGCCTCCCCTAGGACCCAGTACTTC.

CDR3 in DNA: TGTGCCAGCAGCTTAGATCCCGTAACCTACGAGCAGTACTTC. This translates into CASSLDPVTYEQYF. The gene calls are TRBV7-2 and TRBJ2-7; D is unclear. V was shortened by 1 base and J by 2 bases, with 9 bases between the two germline ends. The CDR3 spans 14 residues. The germline V gene has CDR1 SGHTA and CDR2 FQGNSA.

This clonotype was seen many times. The chain employs TRBV12-3 or TRBV12-4 and TRBJ2-7; 10 bases fit TRBD2. The CDR3 length is 13 residues. V shed 6 bases, J shed 6 bases, and the junction held 5 bases outside the gene matches. The CDR3 here is CASRLAGAGEQYF. The CDR3 DNA reads TGTGCCAGCAGGCTAGCGGGAGCGGGCGAGCAGTACTTC.

This chain links TRBV7-2 with TRBJ2-4; 7 bases align to TRBD2. V dropped 6 bases and J dropped 9; count of bases not matched to a gene: 14. Germline V CDR1 and CDR2: SGHTA, FQGNSA. This CDR3 region has 15 residues. In nucleotides, the CDR3 is TGTGCCAGCAGACAACAGGTGGCGGGAGAAACCATTCAGTACTTC. Residues: CASRQQVAGETIQYF.

The sample holds many counts of this clonotype. V gene TRBV20-1 combines with J gene TRBJ2-5, with D hard to call. Trimming took 6 bases from V and 1 from J, leaving 12 bases between them. This CDR3 spans 13 amino acids. Germline V CDR1 and CDR2: DFQATT, SNEGSKA (reference sequence). The CDR3 region has the DNA TGCAGTGCGATGTTAGGTTCCCAAGAGACCCAGTACTTC. Its protein product is CSAMLGSQETQYF.

The chain recombines TRBV2 with TRBJ2-2; 8 positions agree with TRBD2. Germline V CDR1 and CDR2: SNHLY, FYNNEI. CDR3 length: 20 amino acids. V gave up 5 bases and J gave up 3 bases; unmatched junction bases: 20. The CDR3 sequence is CASSSYPGAGEGVDTGELFF. As DNA, the CDR3 is TGTGCCAGCAGTTCCTACCCCGGAGCGGGAGAGGGGGTGGACACCGGGGAGCTGTTTTTT.

This clonotype was found a few times. The chain couples TRBV12-3 or TRBV12-4 to TRBJ1-4; D is undetermined. Trimming cost V 2 bases and J 8 bases, with 9 bases left between them. The CDR3 is made up of 13 amino acids. The CDR3 DNA reads as TGTGCCAGCAGTTTACCCCGCACCGAAAAACTGTTTTTT. Protein: CASSLPRTEKLFF.

At least ten counts were recorded for this clonotype. This chain joins TRBV12-3 or TRBV12-4 and TRBJ2-7; TRBD2 might be the D (5 bases). The CDR3 loop spans 15 amino acids. V lost 2 bases to trimming and J lost 5 bases, with 16 bases between them. CDR3 DNA sequence: TGTGCCAGCAGTTTATCCGGTAGCCCCGGGGACGAGCAGTACTTC. Translated: CASSLSGSPGDEQYF.

The rearrangement uses TRBV6-1 and TRBJ2-3; 11 bases fit TRBD1. This CDR3 is 15 amino acids long. With V trimmed by 7 bases and J by 2 bases, 5 bases remained unmatched. Germline V gene data show CDR1 as MNHNS and CDR2 as SASEGT. The chain's CDR3 is CASTRTGGFTDTQYF. CDR3 in DNA: TGTGCCAGCACCAGGACAGGGGGCTTCACAGATACGCAGTATTTT.

This clonotype was found many times. The chain employs TRBV7-2 and TRBJ2-1; weak D call: TRBD1 (6 bases). V was pared by 6 bases and J by 10 bases, with 16 bases between. CDR1 is SGHTA, CDR2 FQGNSA, per germline. The CDR3 runs to 13 residues. As DNA, the CDR3 is TGTGCCAGCAGGTTTGGACAGCGCTTGGAGCAGTTCTTC. This translates into CASRFGQRLEQFF.

This clonotype appeared a few times. The chain uses TRBV10-3 and TRBJ2-7; no definite D call. The CDR3 is 13 amino acids. CDR1 is ENHRY, CDR2 SYGVKD, per germline. The V and J ends lost 6 bases and 0 bases respectively, with 9 bases between them. DNA for the CDR3: TGTGCCATCAGAACGGAAAGCTCCTACGAGCAGTACTTC. Protein sequence: CAIRTESSYEQYF.

This clonotype was counted many times. V gene TRBV12-3 or TRBV12-4 combines with J gene TRBJ2-4; D possibly corresponds to TRBD1 (6 bases). CDR3 size: 17 residues. The germline V and J ends were trimmed by 1 base and 1 base, with 14 bases remaining between them. The CDR3 reads CASSLDRDSGAKNIQYF. The CDR3 region has the DNA TGTGCCAGCAGTTTAGACAGGGATTCGGGTGCCAAAAACATTCAGTACTTC.

This clonotype came up many times. The rearrangement links TRBV24-1 to TRBJ2-5; 7 positions agree with TRBD2. J gave up 8 bases and V 4 bases, and 6 bases lay outside the gene matches. Germline CDR1 and CDR2: KGHDR and SFDVKD. The CDR3 contains 13 residues. CDR3 amino acids: CATSEAGTITQYF. CDR3 DNA sequence: TGTGCCACCAGTGAGGCCGGGACTATTACCCAGTACTTC.

This clonotype was picked up a small number of times. This chain links TRBV7-9 with TRBJ2-5, with TRBD2 matching 14 bases. This CDR3 is 17 amino acids long. V trimming: 4 bases; J trimming: 5 bases; junction bases outside the gene matches: 9. The germline V gene has CDR1 SEHNR and CDR2 FQNEAQ (reference sequence). The CDR3 here is CASSSRLAGGPGETQYF. The CDR3 DNA reads as TGTGCCAGCAGCTCTAGACTAGCGGGAGGGCCTGGGGAGACCCAGTACTTC.

The J gene is TRBJ2-7, the V gene TRBV20-1; 13 positions match TRBD2. Unmatched junction bases numbered 8, after V lost 1 base and J lost 2 bases. Germline V CDR1 and CDR2: DFQATT, SNEGSKA (reference sequence). The CDR3 contains 17 residues. CDR3 bases: TGCAGTGCTAGAGGGACTAGCGGGAGCACCAGTCCCTACGAGCAGTACTTC. It translates to CSARGTSGSTSPYEQYF.

The chain joins TRBV20-1 to TRBJ1-1; 7 bases are a match to TRBD1. J gave up 5 bases and V 5 bases, and 5 bases lay outside the gene matches. Germline V gene lookup returns CDR1 DFQATT and CDR2 SNEGSKA (reference sequence). This CDR3 has 12 residues. The CDR3 loop is CSAAAGQTEAFF. Here the CDR3 DNA reads TGCAGTGCTGCCGCGGGACAGACTGAAGCTTTCTTT.

Note on this clonotype: This may come from a read error, since a much larger clone is one base off. Because the CDR3 is missing its conserved closing phenylalanine or tryptophan, this is likely a read error. This chain links TRBV28 with TRBJ1-1; D gene ambiguous. Between the trimmed V and J ends, which lost 8 bases and 4 bases, there was a span of 17 bases. Germline CDR1 is MDHEN and CDR2 is SYDVKM. This CDR3 has 14 residues. CDR3 coding DNA: TGTGCCAGCGGCCTTGTGTTGGCTGGCACTGAAGCTTTCTCT. Protein product: CASGLVLAGTEAFS.

In its sample, this clonotype was seen many times. The rearrangement uses TRBV5-1 and TRBJ2-7; D perhaps matches TRBD1 (5 bases). The V and J ends lost 1 base and 4 bases respectively, with 12 bases between them. Germline lookup yields CDR1 SGHRS and CDR2 YFSETQ. The CDR3 runs to 14 residues. The CDR3 sequence is CASSLRSGQYEQYF. The CDR3 DNA follows: TGCGCCAGCAGCTTGCGTTCAGGGCAGTACGAGCAGTACTTC.

This clonotype was counted only a few times. The genes are TRBV6-2 or TRBV6-3 and TRBJ2-5; TRBD1 matches 9 bases. Trimming took 10 bases from V and 2 from J; bases not matched to a gene: 5. CDR3 length: 13 amino acids. Germline values: CDR1 MNHEY, CDR2 SVGEGT. CDR3 sequence: CATSTGGQETQYF. CDR3 nucleotides: TGTGCCACGTCGACAGGGGGACAAGAGACCCAGTACTTC.

This clonotype was detected ten times or more. V and J are TRBV20-1 and TRBJ2-7; the D gene is possibly TRBD2 (6 bases). Germline loops: CDR1 DFQATT, CDR2 SNEGSKA (reference sequence). This CDR3 comprises 17 residues. Trimming took 0 bases from V and 2 from J, leaving 20 bases between them. The CDR3 loop is CSARDSPVVADPYEQYF. The DNA for the CDR3 is TGCAGTGCTAGAGATAGCCCCGTGGTAGCGGATCCCTACGAGCAGTACTTC.

The chain recombines TRBV19 with TRBJ2-1; D is uncertain. Germline loops: CDR1 LNHDA, CDR2 SQIVND (reference sequence). The CDR3 consists of 15 residues. Trimming removed 4 bases from V and 0 bases from J, with 10 bases in between. The CDR3 DNA reads TGTGCCAGTAGTAACGACTTAAGCTCCTACAATGAGCAGTTCTTC. Its translation: CASSNDLSSYNEQFF.

The chain combines TRBV2 with TRBJ2-5; 9 bases are shared with TRBD1. The CDR3 loop spans 14 amino acids. Germline CDR1 SNHLY, CDR2 FYNNEI. V lost 6 bases, J lost 4 bases, and 6 bases stayed unmatched. This CDR3 reads CASRGTGTLETQYF. For the CDR3, the DNA is TGTGCCAGCAGAGGGACAGGGACTTTAGAGACCCAGTACTTC.

This clonotype was observed a handful of times. The chain couples TRBV20-1 to TRBJ2-7; TRBD2 matches at 13 bases. The CDR3 has 14 amino acids. From germline, CDR1 is DFQATT and CDR2 SNEGSKA (reference sequence). The J segment lost 7 bases and the V segment lost 3 bases, leaving 6 bases of the junction unmatched. In DNA form, the CDR3 reads TGCAGTGCTAGCGCCCCGACTAGCGGGAGGGAGCAGTACTTC. It translates to CSASAPTSGREQYF.

This clonotype was counted ten times or more. This chain uses TRBV7-3 with TRBJ2-1; TRBD2 aligns across 7 bases. V shed 5 bases, J shed 6 bases, and the junction held 4 bases outside the gene matches. The CDR3 loop spans 13 amino acids. Looked up from germline, CDR1 is SGHTA and CDR2 is FQGTGA. CDR3 sequence: CASSDRLANEQFF. The CDR3, as DNA: TGTGCCAGCAGCGACCGACTAGCCAATGAGCAGTTCTTC.

Here the CDR3 DNA reads TGTGCCAGCGGTGCCCAGGGCGGCTACACCTTC. Translation: CASGAQGGYTF. This chain links TRBV6-2 or TRBV6-3 with TRBJ1-2; D might be TRBD1 (5 bases). The CDR3 length is 11 residues. Trimming left V 8 bases short and J 8 bases short, with 12 bases between. From germline, CDR1 is MNHEY and CDR2 SVGEGT.